This TCR beta chain was identified during a study of beta chain features in type 1 diabetes. Expressed TCRB transcripts got sequenced, as all isolated RNA was reverse transcribed. Generated by immunoSEQ multiplex PCR, the TCRdb table keeps only in-frame clones and is missing some. This table has around 99,000 clones, about two fifths appearing once. The CDR3 runs to 12 residues. Looked up from germline, CDR1 is SEHNR and CDR2 is FQNEAQ (reference sequence). Trimming took 5 bases from V and 4 from J, leaving 8 bases between them. This receptor was identified in a woman under 30 in good health. The sequenced sample was stem cell memory CD4+ T cells from blood. V is TRBV7-9 and J is TRBJ2-5; no definite D call. Here the CDR3 reads CASSTATETQYF. CDR3 coding DNA: TGTGCCAGCAGCACCGCTACAGAGACCCAGTACTTC.